This note documents a single T cell receptor beta chain sequence. The clone's antigen remains unknown. Base qualities are missing; no much larger clone stands one base away. These data come from a study of neoadjuvant nivolumab and ipilimumab in lung cancer (dated by TCRdb to 2018 to 2020). Regarding the complete study: Intravenous nivolumab was dosed at 3 mg/kg on days 1, 15 and 29, and in the combination arm ipilimumab 1 mg/kg was added on day 1 only. Matched pretherapy and resected tumor pairs were analyzed from seven patients, of whom four had been treated with nivolumab and three with nivolumab plus ipilimumab. For each study arm, the primary endpoint of the trial was the rate of major pathologic response (MPR) in the intention-to-treat population. In the trial, around 42 patients with operable NSCLC were treated, of whom around 23 were randomized to nivolumab monotherapy and some 20 to nivolumab plus ipilimumab. The study compared TCR repertoires in pretherapy (baseline) peripheral blood with TCR repertoires in tumors resected at surgery following neoadjuvant immune checkpoint blockade.

General findings and caveats noted by the study authors: Resected tumors had greater TCR richness and clonality than tumor-adjacent uninvolved lung, and increases were observed in more dual-therapy-treated tumors. A small number of samples was subjected to TCR sequencing. From pretherapy to surgery, increases in tumor T-cell richness and clonality were observed in three of three dual-therapy tumors but in only two of four nivolumab-treated tumors. No significant correlation was found between TCR clonality and pathologic tumor regression, and only one major-pathologic-response sample was available for the clonality analysis. TCR richness in pretherapy blood showed a positive correlation with richness in tumors resected after neoadjuvant therapy (Spearman R ~ 0.87).

Libraries were prepared through the immunoSEQ multiplex PCR assay. The published analysis was carried out like this. Repertoires were summarized by richness and clonality, and significantly expanded and contracted clones were identified between pre- and post-therapy samples. TCRdb's version of the immuneACCESS table is confined to in-frame rearrangements and falls short of the full clone set. An unresolved V gene accounts for under half of the shortfall where checked; the remainder is of unknown origin. D and trimming come from the DNA, and the V and J calls and clone size come from that table. In all, the sample holds some 18,000 clones, and around 86% of those were seen once. The top ten hold over 2% of the sample. The sample's time point label, in plain terms: pretherapy, before neoadjuvant immune checkpoint inhibitors. The samples were obtained from NEOSTAR, a phase 2 randomized trial that tested neoadjuvant nivolumab or nivolumab plus ipilimumab, followed by surgery, in operable NSCLC.

From V the trimming removes 1 base and from J it removes 4 bases, while the gene matches leave 3 bases of the junction unaccounted for. From its cysteine to its phenylalanine, the CDR3 spans 14 amino acids. Just the 42-base CDR3 DNA is kept, in frame starting at base 1. CDR1 SGHDT and CDR2 YYEEEE were looked up in the germline V gene. The chain joins TRBV5-6 to TRBJ2-7, with 9 bases in between that match TRBD1. Sequences were derived from peripheral blood, sampled before neoadjuvant nivolumab, alone or with ipilimumab. The TCR comes from an adult with non-small cell lung cancer. CDR3 region: CASSLTTGGYEQYF. The DNA reads TGTGCCAGCAGCTTGACGACAGGGGGATACGAGCAGTACTTC.